A selection of T cell receptor beta chains follows, all from one sample in a study of response to subunit inactivated influenza vaccine. TCRdb re-analysed the RT-PCR reads in MiXCR, keeping a single row per CDR3 protein. The sample records fewer than 700,000 distinct CDR3 sequences, around 13% being singletons. The sample in question was PBMCs from blood, obtained around seven weeks after vaccination. All receptors derive from a man aged 45 to 65 who received an inactivated influenza vaccine. The CDR3 runs from the conserved cysteine through the conserved F or W. D genes are given only for firm matches. Size tells how often a clone was seen (once, few, many) or the class of an expanded clone, and some rows leave it out.

clone size: few; J gene: TRBJ2-5; V gene: TRBV11-2; D gene: .; CDR3 protein: CASSLDRGYQETQYF; CDR3 DNA: TGTGCCAGCAGCTTAGATCGGGGCTACCAAGAGACCCAGTACTTC
clone size: .; J gene: TRBJ1-3; V gene: TRBV12-3/TRBV12-4; D gene: .; CDR3 protein: CASSVTGTGNTIYF; CDR3 DNA: TGTGCCAGCAGTGTTACAGGGACTGGAAACACCATATATTTT
clone size: few; J gene: TRBJ2-3; V gene: TRBV30; D gene: .; CDR3 protein: CAWSIMGTDTQYF; CDR3 DNA: TGTGCCTGGAGTATAATGGGGACAGATACGCAGTATTTT
clone size: .; J gene: TRBJ2-5; V gene: TRBV12-3/TRBV12-4; D gene: .; CDR3 protein: CASSSLNGVQDTQYF; CDR3 DNA: TGTGCCAGCAGTTCACTAAACGGGGTCCAAGATACCCAGTACTTC
clone size: many; J gene: TRBJ2-7; V gene: TRBV7-6; D gene: .; CDR3 protein: CASSPLDGSYEQYF; CDR3 DNA: TGTGCCAGCAGCCCCCTGGACGGCTCCTACGAGCAGTACTTC
clone size: few; J gene: TRBJ2-7; V gene: TRBV6-2/TRBV6-3; D gene: .; CDR3 protein: CASSQHGLTAEYF; CDR3 DNA: TGTGCCAGCAGTCAGCATGGCCTCACGGCGGAGTACTTC
clone size: few; J gene: TRBJ2-6; V gene: TRBV11-2; D gene: TRBD1; CDR3 protein: CASSQQGALSGANVLTF; CDR3 DNA: TGTGCCAGCAGCCAACAGGGGGCCCTCTCTGGGGCCAACGTCCTGACTTTC
clone size: few; J gene: TRBJ2-7; V gene: TRBV6-1; D gene: .; CDR3 protein: CASSISGGIGYEQYF; CDR3 DNA: TGTGCCAGCAGTATCAGTGGGGGGATAGGTTACGAGCAGTACTTC
clone size: many; J gene: TRBJ2-7; V gene: TRBV6-2/TRBV6-3; D gene: .; CDR3 protein: CASSRRQTYEQYF; CDR3 DNA: TGTGCCAGCAGCCGACGACAGACCTACGAGCAGTACTTC
clone size: .; J gene: TRBJ2-5; V gene: TRBV10-2; D gene: .; CDR3 protein: CASRLYVHLQETQYF; CDR3 DNA: TGCGCCAGCCGATTATACGTCCATCTTCAAGAGACCCAGTACTTC
clone size: many; J gene: TRBJ2-3; V gene: TRBV12-3/TRBV12-4; D gene: .; CDR3 protein: CASSPGTGVGDTQYF; CDR3 DNA: TGTGCCAGCAGTCCCGGGACCGGGGTCGGAGATACGCAGTATTTT
clone size: few; J gene: TRBJ2-3; V gene: TRBV20-1; D gene: .; CDR3 protein: CSARGLTDTQYF; CDR3 DNA: TGCAGTGCTAGAGGGCTCACAGATACGCAGTATTTT
clone size: .; J gene: TRBJ2-1; V gene: TRBV12-3/TRBV12-4; D gene: TRBD2; CDR3 protein: CASTQMGGEYNEQFF; CDR3 DNA: TGTGCCAGCACCCAAATGGGGGGGGAGTACAATGAGCAGTTCTTC
clone size: few; J gene: TRBJ2-6; V gene: TRBV10-3; D gene: .; CDR3 protein: CAISGRDNNSGANVLTF; CDR3 DNA: TGTGCCATCAGTGGCAGGGACAACAACTCTGGGGCCAACGTCCTGACTTTC
clone size: .; J gene: TRBJ2-1; V gene: TRBV20-1; D gene: TRBD2; CDR3 protein: CSATSLAGNYNEQFF; CDR3 DNA: TGCAGTGCCACATCACTAGCGGGTAACTACAATGAGCAGTTCTTC
clone size: few; J gene: TRBJ1-2; V gene: TRBV6-2/TRBV6-3; D gene: .; CDR3 protein: CASSYRASDVFGYTF; CDR3 DNA: TGTGCCAGCAGTTACAGGGCCAGTGACGTCTTCGGCTACACCTTC
clone size: .; J gene: TRBJ2-2; V gene: TRBV9; D gene: .; CDR3 protein: CASSLSGGQAFGELFF; CDR3 DNA: TGTGCCAGCAGCCTCTCCGGGGGGCAGGCTTTCGGGGAGCTGTTTTTT
clone size: .; J gene: TRBJ1-2; V gene: TRBV20-1; D gene: .; CDR3 protein: CSARDLPTGTYF; CDR3 DNA: TGCAGTGCCAGAGATCTCCCTACAGGTACCTACTTC
clone size: .; J gene: TRBJ2-2; V gene: TRBV29-1; D gene: TRBD2; CDR3 protein: CSVQTTTSANTGELFF; CDR3 DNA: TGCAGCGTTCAAACAACGACTAGCGCGAACACCGGGGAGCTGTTTTTT
clone size: few; J gene: TRBJ2-5; V gene: TRBV7-9; D gene: .; CDR3 protein: CASSLGPGNGETQYF; CDR3 DNA: TGTGCCAGCAGCTTAGGTCCGGGTAACGGGGAGACCCAGTACTTC
clone size: many; J gene: TRBJ2-3; V gene: TRBV20-1; D gene: .; CDR3 protein: CSAETGVGTDTQYF; CDR3 DNA: TGCAGTGCCGAGACGGGGGTCGGCACAGATACGCAGTATTTT
clone size: .; J gene: TRBJ2-2; V gene: TRBV6-2/TRBV6-3; D gene: .; CDR3 protein: CASNLRGYGTGELFF; CDR3 DNA: TGTGCCAGCAATCTCAGGGGATATGGCACCGGGGAGCTGTTTTTT
clone size: few; J gene: TRBJ1-2; V gene: TRBV12-3/TRBV12-4; D gene: .; CDR3 protein: CASSVKGVGYTF; CDR3 DNA: TGTGCCAGCAGTGTAAAAGGGGTCGGCTACACCTTC
clone size: .; J gene: TRBJ2-7; V gene: TRBV7-9; D gene: TRBD1; CDR3 protein: CASSPKGTGSEQYF; CDR3 DNA: TGTGCCAGCAGCCCCAAAGGGACAGGAAGCGAGCAGTACTTC
clone size: .; J gene: TRBJ1-6; V gene: TRBV9; D gene: .; CDR3 protein: CASSASTARNSPLHF; CDR3 DNA: TGTGCCAGCAGCGCCTCGACGGCGAGGAATTCACCCCTCCACTTT
clone size: many; J gene: TRBJ2-3; V gene: TRBV29-1; D gene: .; CDR3 protein: CSVDGGRADTQYF; CDR3 DNA: TGCAGCGTTGACGGAGGACGAGCAGATACGCAGTATTTT
clone size: few; J gene: TRBJ1-1; V gene: TRBV20-1; D gene: TRBD1; CDR3 protein: CSVKKQGANTEAFF; CDR3 DNA: TGCAGTGTAAAAAAACAGGGGGCCAACACTGAAGCTTTCTTT
clone size: many; J gene: TRBJ2-5; V gene: TRBV12-3/TRBV12-4; D gene: .; CDR3 protein: CASSFDKETQYF; CDR3 DNA: TGTGCCAGCAGTTTCGACAAAGAGACCCAGTACTTC
clone size: many; J gene: TRBJ1-6; V gene: TRBV10-3; D gene: .; CDR3 protein: CAISEIYNSPLHF; CDR3 DNA: TGTGCCATCAGTGAAATCTATAATTCACCCCTCCACTTT
clone size: many; J gene: TRBJ2-1; V gene: TRBV12-3/TRBV12-4; D gene: .; CDR3 protein: CASSPWLQAEQFF; CDR3 DNA: TGTGCCAGCAGTCCCTGGCTCCAAGCTGAGCAGTTCTTC
clone size: .; J gene: TRBJ1-2; V gene: TRBV7-2; D gene: TRBD1; CDR3 protein: CASSQTGAYGYTF; CDR3 DNA: TGTGCCAGCAGCCAGACAGGGGCCTATGGCTACACCTTC
clone size: .; J gene: TRBJ2-1; V gene: TRBV15; D gene: .; CDR3 protein: CATSIGQLNEQFF; CDR3 DNA: TGTGCCACCAGCATAGGACAGCTTAATGAGCAGTTCTTC
clone size: many; J gene: TRBJ2-5; V gene: TRBV20-1; D gene: .; CDR3 protein: CSARDGGARFGETQYF; CDR3 DNA: TGCAGTGCTAGAGATGGCGGGGCGCGGTTTGGAGAGACCCAGTACTTC
clone size: many; J gene: TRBJ2-7; V gene: TRBV4-1; D gene: .; CDR3 protein: CASSQDKAARVYEQYF; CDR3 DNA: TGCGCCAGCAGCCAAGATAAGGCTGCCAGGGTCTACGAGCAGTACTTC
clone size: few; J gene: TRBJ2-5; V gene: TRBV20-1; D gene: TRBD2; CDR3 protein: CSAMLAGVETQYF; CDR3 DNA: TGCAGTGCTATGCTAGCGGGAGTCGAGACCCAGTACTTC
clone size: few; J gene: TRBJ2-6; V gene: TRBV7-9; D gene: TRBD1; CDR3 protein: CASSWTGNGANVLTF; CDR3 DNA: TGTGCCAGCAGCTGGACAGGCAACGGGGCCAACGTCCTGACTTTC
clone size: many; J gene: TRBJ2-1; V gene: TRBV11-2; D gene: TRBD1; CDR3 protein: CASSLGQGAYEQFF; CDR3 DNA: TGTGCCAGCAGCTTAGGACAGGGGGCCTATGAGCAGTTCTTC
clone size: .; J gene: TRBJ2-3; V gene: TRBV10-3; D gene: TRBD2; CDR3 protein: CATRAGGVTDTQYF; CDR3 DNA: TGTGCCACGAGAGCGGGAGGGGTCACAGATACGCAGTATTTT
clone size: .; J gene: TRBJ2-7; V gene: TRBV20-1; D gene: .; CDR3 protein: CRGHNSYEQYF; CDR3 DNA: TGCAGGGGACATAACTCCTACGAGCAGTACTTC
clone size: many; J gene: TRBJ2-7; V gene: TRBV18; D gene: .; CDR3 protein: CASSPYGGASYEQYF; CDR3 DNA: TGTGCCAGCTCACCATACGGGGGTGCGTCCTACGAGCAGTACTTC
clone size: few; J gene: TRBJ2-1; V gene: TRBV5-5; D gene: .; CDR3 protein: CASSLEGLPSNEQFF; CDR3 DNA: TGTGCCAGCAGCTTGGAGGGACTCCCTTCCAATGAGCAGTTCTTC
clone size: few; J gene: TRBJ1-1; V gene: TRBV11-2; D gene: .; CDR3 protein: CASSPQVPNTEAFF; CDR3 DNA: TGTGCCAGCAGCCCACAGGTCCCGAACACTGAAGCTTTCTTT
clone size: few; J gene: TRBJ2-1; V gene: TRBV5-1; D gene: TRBD1; CDR3 protein: CASSLGSQGVGEQFF; CDR3 DNA: TGCGCCAGCAGCTTGGGAAGCCAGGGGGTTGGTGAGCAGTTCTTC
clone size: .; J gene: TRBJ2-2; V gene: TRBV7-6; D gene: .; CDR3 protein: CASSTRDTGELFF; CDR3 DNA: TGTGCCAGCAGCACTAGGGACACCGGGGAGCTGTTTTTT
clone size: .; J gene: TRBJ2-1; V gene: TRBV5-5; D gene: .; CDR3 protein: CASSLRYPDNNEQFF; CDR3 DNA: TGTGCCAGCAGCTTAAGATACCCTGACAACAATGAGCAGTTCTTC
clone size: few; J gene: TRBJ2-2; V gene: TRBV5-5; D gene: .; CDR3 protein: CASSLARGSTGELFF; CDR3 DNA: TGTGCCAGCAGCTTGGCCAGGGGAAGTACCGGGGAGCTGTTTTTT
clone size: many; J gene: TRBJ1-2; V gene: TRBV7-8; D gene: TRBD1; CDR3 protein: CASSLEEGAYGYTF; CDR3 DNA: TGTGCCAGCAGCTTAGAGGAGGGGGCCTATGGCTACACCTTC
clone size: few; J gene: TRBJ2-3; V gene: TRBV12-3/TRBV12-4; D gene: .; CDR3 protein: CASSRLGTDTQYF; CDR3 DNA: TGTGCCAGCAGTCGATTAGGCACAGATACGCAGTATTTT
clone size: few; J gene: TRBJ1-5; V gene: TRBV6-2/TRBV6-3; D gene: TRBD1; CDR3 protein: CASGLAGGGNQPQHF; CDR3 DNA: TGTGCCAGCGGACTTGCAGGGGGGGGAAATCAGCCCCAGCATTTT
clone size: few; J gene: TRBJ2-3; V gene: TRBV29-1; D gene: .; CDR3 protein: CSVEDRSTDTQYF; CDR3 DNA: TGCAGCGTTGAAGATAGGAGCACAGATACGCAGTATTTT
clone size: few; J gene: TRBJ2-7; V gene: TRBV28; D gene: TRBD2; CDR3 protein: CASSSAGVAGDYEQYF; CDR3 DNA: TGTGCCAGCAGTTCCGCGGGAGTAGCGGGGGACTACGAGCAGTACTTC